The clone carrying this T cell receptor (beta chain) showed up many times. Time point indicated: newly diagnosed GD, antithyroid drugs for less than 3 months. Researchers made the TCR library from RNA that was extracted from PBMCs. The data originate from a study of regulatory T cells in long-lasting Graves disease. Whole-study context: Antithyroid drug use was under 3 months in newly diagnosed Graves' patients.

Arm-PCR of CDR3 regions and iRepertoire HTBI primers were used to build TCR beta libraries. One entry per CDR3 protein results from TCRdb running MiXCR on the multiplex PCR reads. Among hundreds of thousands of distinct CDR3 sequences, 16% were seen once, and the ten largest hold 25% to 30%. These data were also filed under a second study, of T cells in Graves' hyperthyroidism and ophthalmopathy. From that second work: It was uncontrolled infection, other autoimmune disease, pregnancy or lactation that excluded patients.

Material: peripheral blood mononuclear cells (PBMCs), obtained at new diagnosis, from a patient treated with antithyroid drugs. The sequence was obtained from a middle-aged man with Graves disease.

The DNA of the CDR3 is TGCAGTGCTCCCCGCAGAAGGACAGCTTACAATGAGCAGTTCTTC. Translated, it gives CSAPRRRTAYNEQFF. The chain links TRBV20-1 to TRBJ2-1, with D possibly being TRBD1 (6 bases). Germline V gene sequence: CDR1 DFQATT, CDR2 SNEGSKA (reference sequence). The V end lost 5 bases, the J end lost 4 bases, and 18 bases lay between the germline ends. The CDR3 has 15 residues.